Below are 20 T cell receptor beta chains sequenced from a single sample in a study of blood T cell repertoires in COVID-19. Clones were read by immunoSEQ multiplex PCR, and TCRdb kept only the in-frame ones, dropping some. Of a few hundred thousand clones in the sample, roughly 88% were seen once. Input material: peripheral blood. The receptors shown here come from a woman aged 25 to 45 with COVID-19, enrolled during active disease.

This chain uses TRBV3-1 (or the pseudogene TRBV3-2) with TRBJ1-1, with D possibly being TRBD1 (5 bases). The germline CDR1 and CDR2 sequences are LGHDT and YNNKEL (reference sequence). The CDR3 is made up of 15 amino acids. Trimming left V 5 bases short and J 1 base short, with 14 bases between. CDR3: CASSYQGTGNTEAFF. DNA of the CDR3: TGTGCCAGCAGCTACCAAGGGACTGGGAACACTGAAGCTTTCTTT.

This clone was seen only a few times. Written as DNA, the CDR3 is TGTGCCAGCAGCAAATGGGGACAGATGAACACTGAAGCTTTCTTT. Residues: CASSKWGQMNTEAFF. The chain has TRBV21-1 and TRBJ1-1; TRBD1, as called in the table, went unchecked against the DNA. TRBV21-1 is given as a pseudogene. The CDR3 spans 15 residues.

The chain has TRBV3-1 (or the pseudogene TRBV3-2) and TRBJ2-6; D is possibly TRBD1 (5 bases). The ends were cut back, 4 bases at V and 0 bases at J, with 10 bases in the middle. The CDR3 loop spans 16 amino acids. The germline V gene has CDR1 LGHDT and CDR2 YNNKEL (reference sequence). The CDR3 bases are TGTGCCAGCAGCCCGCCAAGGGGCTCTGGGGCCAACGTCCTGACTTTC. Its protein product is CASSPPRGSGANVLTF.

The chain has TRBV29-1 and TRBJ1-1; the D is unclear. Per germline, CDR1 SQVTM and CDR2 ANQGSEA. Trimming removed 8 bases at V and 4 bases at J, with 11 bases between. This CDR3 has 11 residues. The CDR3 sequence: CSPHRGTEAFF. The CDR3 bases are TGCAGCCCCCATCGGGGCACTGAAGCTTTCTTT.

The CDR3 loop is CASSYSTAGEKLFF. The CDR3 region has the DNA TGTGCCAGCAGTTACTCGACGGCGGGGGAAAAACTGTTTTTT. This chain uses TRBV6-5 with TRBJ1-4; D is unresolved. The germline V gene has CDR1 MNHEY and CDR2 SVGAGI. V was pared by 0 bases and J by 8 bases, with 10 bases between. There are 14 residues in the CDR3.

The chain links TRBV3-1 (or the pseudogene TRBV3-2) to TRBJ1-3, with a possible D match to TRBD1 (5 bases). The CDR3 loop spans 14 amino acids. V shed 1 base and J shed 4 bases, with 8 bases lying between them. The germline gives CDR1 LGHDT, CDR2 YNNKEL (reference sequence). The CDR3 bases are TGTGCCAGCAGCCAAGCGGGGGGAGGAAACACCATATATTTT. This gives the protein CASSQAGGGNTIYF.

This clone occurred once. The chain uses TRBV9 and TRBJ1-1; a possible D gene is TRBD1 (5 bases). Germline CDR1 is SGDLS and CDR2 is YYNGEE. The ends were cut back, 3 bases at V and 5 bases at J, with 8 bases in the middle. The CDR3 totals 12 residues. CDR3 nucleotides: TGTGCCAGCAGCGCCGGGGGTACTGAAGCTTTCTTT. It translates to CASSAGGTEAFF.

The rearrangement joins TRBV3-1 (or the pseudogene TRBV3-2) to TRBJ1-5; D unclear. Germline lookup yields CDR1 LGHDT and CDR2 YNNKEL (reference sequence). The CDR3 consists of 16 residues. With 0 bases removed from V and 7 bases from J, the gap between germline ends came to 16 bases. The CDR3: CASSQDLGRVGQPQHF. CDR3 DNA: TGTGCCAGCAGCCAAGATCTCGGGAGGGTCGGACAGCCCCAGCATTTT.

V usage is TRBV27 and J usage is TRBJ2-5, with 9 bases lining up with TRBD2. Germline-derived CDR1 and CDR2 are MNHEY and SMNVEV (reference sequence). The CDR3 runs 16 residues. V trimming: 5 bases; J trimming: 2 bases; junction bases outside the gene matches: 9. Here the CDR3 DNA reads TGTGCCAGCAGTAAAGCTTGGAGCGGGAGGCAAGAGACCCAGTACTTC. It yields the protein CASSKAWSGRQETQYF.

This clone appeared a single time. The J gene is TRBJ1-2, the V gene TRBV7-2; D uncertain. CDR1 SGHTA and CDR2 FQGNSA come from the germline V gene. This CDR3 is 16 amino acids long. V was cut by 1 base and J by 4 bases, with 16 bases left in between. CDR3: CASSLGSGGLGYGYTF. CDR3 bases: TGTGCCAGCAGCTTAGGATCGGGAGGTCTTGGCTATGGCTACACCTTC.

This chain uses TRBV5-6 with TRBJ1-1; 7 nucleotides match TRBD1. The CDR3 sequence is 16 residues long. The germline CDR1 and CDR2 sequences are SGHDT and YYEEEE. The V segment lost 1 base and the J segment 1 base; nucleotides outside the gene matches: 7. The CDR3 loop is CASSLNTGARNTEAFF. In DNA form, the CDR3 reads TGTGCCAGCAGCTTGAATACAGGGGCAAGGAACACTGAAGCTTTCTTT.

The gene calls are TRBV5-1 and TRBJ2-7; TRBD2 matches 13 bases. Germline CDR1 SGHRS, CDR2 YFSETQ. The J segment lost 5 bases and the V segment lost 0 bases, leaving 5 bases of the junction unmatched. CDR3 size: 16 residues. As DNA, the CDR3 is TGCGCCAGCAGCTTGGCCACTAGCGGGAGGGCCCACGAGCAGTACTTC. This translates into CASSLATSGRAHEQYF. Based on the CDR3 plus reference TRBV5-1 and TRBJ2-7, the full variable domain is KAGVTQTPRYLIKTRGQQVTLSCSPISGHRSVSWYQQTPGQGLQFLFEYFSETQRNKGNFPGRFSGRQFSNSRSEMNVSTLELGDSALYLCASSLATSGRAHEQYFGPGTRLTVT.

The V gene is TRBV5-4, the J gene TRBJ2-7; 9 bases fit TRBD1. The length of the CDR3 is 15 residues. The J segment lost 2 bases and the V segment lost 5 bases, leaving 8 bases of the junction unmatched. The germline V gene has CDR1 SGHNT and CDR2 YYREEE (reference sequence). This chain's CDR3 is CASSRTGQGTYEQYF. As DNA, the CDR3 is TGTGCCAGCAGTCGGACGGGACAGGGCACCTACGAGCAGTACTTC.

The DNA for the CDR3 is TGTGCCAGCAGCCAAATTTTAGGGGCGGGGAATGAAAAACTGTTTTTT. This codes for CASSQILGAGNEKLFF. This rearrangement joins TRBV3-1 (or the pseudogene TRBV3-2) to TRBJ1-4, with D possibly TRBD1 on 5 matching bases. The CDR3 totals 16 residues. The germline V gene has CDR1 LGHDT and CDR2 YNNKEL (reference sequence). Trimming left V 2 bases short and J 5 bases short, with 15 bases between.

This clone was observed a handful of times. CDR3 in amino acids: CSVMRLLENTEAFF. CDR3 nucleotide sequence: TGCAGCGTTATGCGGCTTCTGGAGAACACTGAAGCTTTCTTT. The chain combines TRBV29-1 with TRBJ1-1; D is unresolved. The V gene lost 5 bases and the J gene lost 1 base, with 14 bases spanning the gap. Germline-derived CDR1 and CDR2 are SQVTM and ANQGSEA. This CDR3 has 14 amino acids.

The chain uses TRBV28 and TRBJ1-3, with TRBD1 identical over 9 bases. Germline CDR1 reads MDHEN; CDR2 reads SYDVKM. The CDR3 is 17 residues long. V lost 5 bases to trimming and J lost 8 bases; unmatched junction nucleotides: 16. The CDR3 DNA reads as TGTGCCAGCAGTCCGATCTGGGGACAGGGAGGGTCGGACACCATATATTTT. The encoded protein is CASSPIWGQGGSDTIYF.

The chain employs TRBV5-1 and TRBJ1-4; no clear D. The CDR3 runs 13 residues. V lost 6 bases and J 5 bases, leaving 11 bases between the germline ends. CDR1 and CDR2 from the germline V gene are SGHRS and YFSETQ. The CDR3 DNA is TGCGCCAGCAACGAGGGATCCAATGAAAAACTGTTTTTT. This gives the protein CASNEGSNEKLFF.

The chain uses TRBV6-4 and TRBJ1-2; TRBD1 agrees at 9 bases. J gave up 3 bases and V 6 bases, and 2 bases lay outside the gene matches. CDR1 MRHNA and CDR2 SNTAGT come from the germline V gene. The CDR3 runs 13 residues. The CDR3 reads CASRGTGHYGYTF. The CDR3 DNA follows: TGTGCCAGCAGGGGGACAGGGCACTATGGCTACACCTTC.

The V gene is TRBV10-3, the J gene TRBJ2-5; TRBD2 agrees at 11 bases. CDR3 size: 14 residues. The V segment lost 3 bases and the J segment 9 bases; nucleotides outside the gene matches: 6. Germline CDR1 and CDR2: ENHRY and SYGVKD. The CDR3 coding sequence is TGTGCCATCAGTGAAACGACTAGCGGGATGTCCCAGTACTTC. This translates into CAISETTSGMSQYF.

The chain links TRBV19 to TRBJ1-1; 11 bases match TRBD1. Trimming at V came to 4 bases and at J to 6 bases, leaving 7 bases not matched to a gene. There are 15 residues in the CDR3. In germline, CDR1 is LNHDA, CDR2 SQIVND (reference sequence). The DNA for the CDR3 is TGTGCCAGTAGTAGCGGACAGGGGGCGATAGCTGAAGCTTTCTTT. This sequence encodes CASSSGQGAIAEAFF. Full variable domain (missing parts from reference TRBV19 and TRBJ1-1): DGGITQSPKYLFRKEGQNVTLSCEQNLNHDAMYWYRQDPGQGLRLIYYSQIVNDFQKGDIAEGYSVSREKKESFPLTVTSAQKNPTAFYLCASSSGQGAIAEAFFGQGTRLTVV.